These 28 T cell receptor beta chains were sequenced from one sample in a study of blood T cell repertoires in COVID-19. Libraries were prepared by immunoSEQ multiplex PCR; TCRdb keeps only in-frame clonotypes and omits some of them. The data contain around 260,000 clones, around 82% of them singletons. Sequenced sample: peripheral blood. Receptor source: a person aged 65 to 85 with COVID-19, enrolled during active disease.

The chain combines TRBV3-1 (or the pseudogene TRBV3-2) with TRBJ1-2; 7 nucleotides agree with TRBD1. V shed 2 bases, J shed 6 bases, and the junction held 12 bases outside the gene matches. The CDR3 is made up of 16 amino acids. Germline CDR1 is LGHDT and CDR2 is YNNKEL (reference sequence). CDR3 region: CASSQLLGGRADGYTF. The CDR3 DNA reads TGTGCCAGCAGCCAATTACTAGGGGGCCGTGCGGATGGCTACACCTTC.

In this sample, this clone turned up many times. The V and J genes are TRBV7-9 and TRBJ2-7, with 8 bases matching TRBD1. The CDR3 extends over 15 amino acids. In germline, CDR1 is SEHNR, CDR2 FQNEAQ (reference sequence). V lost 2 bases and J lost 6; bases outside the gene matches: 9. The CDR3, as DNA: TGTGCCAGCAGCTTATCAGGGGGCGACATGTCCGAGCAGTACTTC. Translating gives CASSLSGGDMSEQYF. The whole variable domain, remainder taken from reference TRBV7-9 and TRBJ2-7, is DTGVSQNPRHKITKRGQNVTFRCDPISEHNRLYWYRQTLGQGPEFLTYFQNEAQLEKSRLLSDRFSAERPKGSFSTLEIQRTEQGDSAMYLCASSLSGGDMSEQYFGPGTRLTVT.

The V gene is TRBV6-5, the J gene TRBJ1-6; TRBD1 agrees at 7 bases. J gave up 7 bases and V 1 base, and 1 base lay outside the gene matches. The CDR3 runs to 14 residues. Germline values: CDR1 MNHEY, CDR2 SVGAGI. CDR3 DNA: TGTGCCAGCAGTTACTTCAGGGGGAATTCACCCCTCCACTTT. Translation gives CASSYFRGNSPLHF.

The V gene is TRBV6-1, the J gene TRBJ2-3; TRBD1 matches at 8 bases. The V and J ends lost 2 bases and 1 base, in that order; junction bases with no gene match: 2. Germline CDR1 reads MNHNS; CDR2 reads SASEGT. The CDR3 is 15 amino acids. The CDR3 here is CASSESGGRTDTQYF. The CDR3 DNA reads as TGTGCCAGCAGTGAATCAGGGGGCCGCACAGATACGCAGTATTTT.

This chain uses TRBV27 with TRBJ1-1, with 7 bases aligning to TRBD1. Trimming at V came to 4 bases and at J to 5 bases, leaving 10 bases not matched to a gene. The germline CDR1 and CDR2 sequences are MNHEY and SMNVEV (reference sequence). The CDR3 is made up of 15 amino acids. CDR3 nucleotides: TGTGCCAGCAGTTCGCCCTACAGGGGTAGGACTGAAGCTTTCTTT. Its protein product is CASSSPYRGRTEAFF.

The genes are TRBV11-2 and TRBJ2-7; the D gene is possibly TRBD2 (5 bases). Germline V gene lookup returns CDR1 SGHAT and CDR2 FQNNGV. The CDR3 has 13 residues. V was shortened by 7 bases and J by 2 bases, with 12 bases between the two germline ends. DNA for the CDR3: TGTGCCAGCATTCCGAGCGGAGCCTACGAGCAGTACTTC. It is translated as CASIPSGAYEQYF.

This rearrangement joins TRBV7-9 to TRBJ2-1, with 7 bases matching TRBD1. In germline, CDR1 is SEHNR, CDR2 FQNEAQ (reference sequence). This CDR3 is 16 amino acids long. The trim removed 5 bases at V and 8 bases at J, leaving 15 bases unmatched. For the CDR3, the DNA is TGTGCCAGCAGCCTCCGGACAGGTCGTTCGTGGGATGAGCAGTTCTTC. As protein: CASSLRTGRSWDEQFF.

This clone was seen a handful of times. V usage is TRBV7-9 and J usage is TRBJ1-2; a possible D gene is TRBD1 (6 bases). The CDR3 loop spans 15 amino acids. Between the trimmed V and J ends, which lost 4 bases and 8 bases, there was a span of 20 bases. The germline gives CDR1 SEHNR, CDR2 FQNEAQ (reference sequence). The CDR3 region has the DNA TGTGCCAGCAGCTCCGCCGGGACAACGACCCTCGGCTACACCTTC. Its protein is CASSSAGTTTLGYTF.

This clone was picked up a small number of times. Other DNA sequences from this sample encode an identical CDR3 as well. The CDR3 coding sequence is TGTGCCAGCAATCGGGGGAATCAGCCCCAGCATTTT. Translation gives CASNRGNQPQHF. The rearrangement joins TRBV6-5 to TRBJ1-5; maybe TRBD1 (5 bases). The CDR3 length is 12 residues. Germline-derived CDR1 and CDR2 are MNHEY and SVGAGI. The germline V and J ends were trimmed by 7 bases and 4 bases, with 8 bases remaining between them.

V gene TRBV7-6 combines with J gene TRBJ2-2; D perhaps matches TRBD1 (6 bases). Germline assignment: CDR1 SGHVS and CDR2 FNYEAQ. Trimming removed 1 base at V and 6 bases at J, with 12 bases between. The CDR3 spans 15 residues. The CDR3 spells CASSLGLGAAGELFF. The CDR3 DNA reads as TGTGCCAGCAGCTTAGGATTGGGGGCCGCCGGGGAGCTGTTTTTT.

The rearrangement uses TRBV19 and TRBJ2-1; 8 bases match TRBD2. The CDR3 is 14 amino acids. CDR1 is LNHDA and CDR2 is SQIVND in the germline V gene (reference sequence). J was trimmed by 9 bases and V by 5 bases; bases with no gene match: 9. The DNA of the CDR3 is TGTGCCAGTAGTCCTGGCGGGGGGAAGAGTGAGCAGTTCTTC. Its protein product is CASSPGGGKSEQFF.

The chain employs TRBV6-5 and TRBJ1-6, with D maybe TRBD1 (5 bases). The germline gives CDR1 MNHEY, CDR2 SVGAGI. Trimming cost V 4 bases and J 6 bases, with 10 bases left between them. There are 14 residues in the CDR3. CDR3 DNA sequence: TGTGCCAGCAGTTGGGGGGACGTTAATTCACCCCTCCACTTT. This sequence encodes CASSWGDVNSPLHF.

The chain recombines TRBV28 with TRBJ2-1, with TRBD2 as a possible D gene (6 bases). CDR3 size: 15 residues. V was shortened by 6 bases and J by 0 bases, with 12 bases between the two germline ends. CDR1 and CDR2 from the germline V gene are MDHEN and SYDVKM. The CDR3 loop reads CASSPAGSSYNEQFF. CDR3 DNA: TGTGCCAGCAGCCCGGCGGGGAGCTCCTACAATGAGCAGTTCTTC.

This rearrangement joins TRBV3-1 (or the pseudogene TRBV3-2) to TRBJ1-2; TRBD1 matches 7 bases. This CDR3 has 15 residues. Trimming removed 5 bases from V and 4 bases from J; junction bases left unmatched: 10. Germline assignment: CDR1 LGHDT and CDR2 YNNKEL (reference sequence). The CDR3 region is CASSFRDRVAYGYTF. CDR3 DNA: TGTGCCAGCAGCTTCAGAGACAGGGTGGCCTATGGCTACACCTTC.

The chain recombines TRBV6-2 or TRBV6-3 with TRBJ2-1; no firm D call. The CDR3 is made up of 12 amino acids. Germline V gives CDR1 MNHEY, CDR2 SVGEGT. Trimming shortened V by 8 bases and J by 4 bases, and 9 bases separated the two germline ends. The DNA of the CDR3 is TGTGCCAGCCGCCAAGAGTACAATGAGCAGTTCTTC. Protein product: CASRQEYNEQFF.

The chain has TRBV5-8 and TRBJ2-7; 10 bases fit TRBD2. The CDR3 extends over 16 amino acids. With V trimmed by 3 bases and J by 2 bases, 8 bases remained unmatched. CDR1 and CDR2 (germline): SGHTS, YDEGEE. The CDR3 region is CASSSPLAGPPYEQYF. CDR3 bases: TGTGCCAGCAGCTCACCACTAGCGGGACCGCCCTACGAGCAGTACTTC.

The chain combines TRBV3-1 (or the pseudogene TRBV3-2) with TRBJ2-7; TRBD2 aligns across 7 bases. CDR1 is LGHDT and CDR2 is YNNKEL in the germline V gene (reference sequence). The V and J ends lost 4 bases and 9 bases, in that order; junction bases with no gene match: 24. CDR3 length equals 18 residues. The CDR3 sequence: CASSPQTHSGERIPGQYF. DNA of the CDR3: TGTGCCAGCAGCCCACAAACCCACAGCGGGGAGAGAATACCCGGGCAGTACTTC.

This clone was counted ten times or more. The J gene is TRBJ1-2, the V gene TRBV2; D not resolved. The CDR3 loop spans 13 amino acids. The germline CDR1 and CDR2 sequences are SNHLY and FYNNEI. V gave up 1 base and J gave up 11 bases, with 14 bases separating them. The CDR3 region has the DNA TGTGCCAGCAGTGAAGTCAATGAGGGATATTACACCTTC. Its protein is CASSEVNEGYYTF. The variable domain in full, with the rest retrieved from reference TRBV2 and TRBJ1-2, is EPEVTQTPSHQVTQMGQEVILRCVPISNHLYFYWYRQILGQKVEFLVSFYNNEISEKSEIFDDQFSVERPDGSNFTLKIRSTKLEDSAMYFCASSEVNEGYYTFGSGTRLTVV.

V usage is TRBV6-4 and J usage is TRBJ2-2; no firm D call. Trimming took off 4 bases at V and 2 bases at J, with 8 bases between the two ends. There are 14 residues in the CDR3. Germline lookup yields CDR1 MRHNA and CDR2 SNTAGT. CDR3 residues: CASSAGTNTGELFF. CDR3 sequence (DNA): TGTGCCAGCAGTGCCGGTACCAACACCGGGGAGCTGTTTTTT.

This clone was found once. This chain connects TRBV7-2 to TRBJ2-5; 10 nucleotides align to TRBD1. Germline V lookup: CDR1 SGHTA, CDR2 FQGNSA. With 6 bases clipped from V and 2 bases from J, the junction kept 3 bases outside the gene matches. This CDR3 spans 14 amino acids. The CDR3 DNA follows: TGTGCCAGCAGGGGGACAGGGGAACAAGAGACCCAGTACTTC. It specifies CASRGTGEQETQYF.

This clone occurred once. The genes are TRBV7-9 and TRBJ2-1, with D possibly matching TRBD2 (5 bases). CDR3 length equals 15 residues. Germline CDR1 is SEHNR and CDR2 is FQNEAQ (reference sequence). V shed 3 bases and J shed 0 bases, with 9 bases lying between them. CDR3 in DNA: TGTGCCAGCAGCTTCCAGCGGAGCTCCTACAATGAGCAGTTCTTC. Translation gives CASSFQRSSYNEQFF. Full variable domain (remainder filled in from reference TRBV7-9 and TRBJ2-1): DTGVSQNPRHKITKRGQNVTFRCDPISEHNRLYWYRQTLGQGPEFLTYFQNEAQLEKSRLLSDRFSAERPKGSFSTLEIQRTEQGDSAMYLCASSFQRSSYNEQFFGPGTRLTVL.

The chain combines TRBV25-1 with TRBJ1-6; maybe TRBD1 (5 bases). V lost 10 bases and J lost 7, with 11 bases in between. The germline gives CDR1 MGHDK, CDR2 SYGVNS. CDR3 length: 12 amino acids. In DNA form, the CDR3 reads TGTGCCACATCCCAGGGAAATTCACCCCTCCACTTT. It yields the protein CATSQGNSPLHF.

The chain is built from TRBV15 and TRBJ1-3; perhaps TRBD1 as D (5 bases). The germline V gene has CDR1 LNHNV and CDR2 YYDKDF (reference sequence). V was cut by 0 bases and J by 4 bases, with 13 bases left in between. This CDR3 has 16 amino acids. Here the CDR3 reads CATSRDSGEGGNTIYF. The CDR3 DNA reads TGTGCCACCAGCAGAGATTCGGGGGAAGGAGGAAACACCATATATTTT.

The chain links TRBV5-1 to TRBJ2-1; D is possibly TRBD2 (5 bases). The CDR3 is made up of 16 amino acids. Germline V gene lookup returns CDR1 SGHRS and CDR2 YFSETQ. V was shortened by 4 bases and J by 2 bases, with 16 bases between the two germline ends. CDR3 sequence (DNA): TGCGCCAGCAGCCGAGAACTAGAGCGACCCTACAATGAGCAGTTCTTC. Amino acid sequence: CASSRELERPYNEQFF.

The chain is built from TRBV11-3 and TRBJ2-3, with 7 bases lining up with TRBD2. V trimming: 6 bases; J trimming: 1 base; junction bases outside the gene matches: 13. The CDR3 totals 17 residues. Germline assignment: CDR1 SGHNT and CDR2 YENEEA. CDR3 sequence (DNA): TGTGCCAGCAGTCCTGGCGGGAGCACGCTTGGCACAGATACGCAGTATTTT. This gives the protein CASSPGGSTLGTDTQYF. Variable domain in full (rest from reference TRBV11-3 and TRBJ2-3): EAGVVQSPRYKIIEKKQPVAFWCNPISGHNTLYWYLQNLGQGPELLIRYENEEAVDDSQLPKDRFSAERLKGVDSTLKIQPAELGDSAVYLCASSPGGSTLGTDTQYFGPGTRLTVL.

In its sample, this clone was seen a few times. The chain links TRBV18 to TRBJ1-5; D gene ambiguous. The CDR3 is 19 amino acids. CDR1 and CDR2 (germline): KGHSH, LQKENI. V was shortened by 3 bases and J by 0 bases, with 21 bases between the two germline ends. The CDR3 is CASSPISGSGRYSNQPQHF. The DNA of the CDR3 is TGTGCCAGCTCACCGATCAGCGGCTCCGGACGGTATAGCAATCAGCCCCAGCATTTT.

The genes are TRBV4-3 and TRBJ1-6, with D unresolved. V was shortened by 2 bases and J by 0 bases, with 5 bases between the two germline ends. Germline values: CDR1 LGHNA, CDR2 YSLEER. There are 15 residues in the CDR3. CDR3 DNA sequence: TGCGCCAGCAGCCAAACAGCCTCCTATAATTCACCCCTCCACTTT. Protein: CASSQTASYNSPLHF.

The chain uses TRBV3-1 (or the pseudogene TRBV3-2) and TRBJ1-4, with 7 bases fitting TRBD1. The V gene's germline CDR1 is LGHDT and CDR2 YNNKEL (reference sequence). The V segment lost 5 bases and the J segment 10 bases; nucleotides outside the gene matches: 10. This CDR3 is 14 amino acids long. This CDR3 reads CASSETGLVGKLFF. The CDR3 DNA reads TGTGCCAGCAGCGAGACAGGGTTAGTTGGAAAACTGTTTTTT.